The present TCR beta chain was sequenced within a study of cytomegalovirus exposure and HLA in healthy donors. Study overall: Both the 95 to 150 validation repertoires and the 600 to 750 first-cohort repertoires used the same platform, as reported by a later analysis.

Assay used: immunoSEQ multiplex PCR; TCRdb lists only in-frame clones, some missing. Among 65,000 to 95,000 clones, under 95% were seen once, and the ten largest hold less than 4%. From germline, CDR1 is MRHNA and CDR2 SNTAGT. Trimming at V came to 4 bases and at J to 6 bases, leaving 12 bases not matched to a gene. This CDR3 contains 16 residues. This clone occurred once. The sample comprised PBMCs. The rearrangement uses TRBV6-4 and TRBJ2-1; 7 nucleotides agree with TRBD2. The receptor was isolated from a woman aged 25 to 45 in good health and CMV-seronegative. The CDR3 coding sequence is TGTGCCAGCAGTGGCGCAGCGGGGATTAAAACCAATGAGCAGTTCTTC. This encodes CASSGAAGIKTNEQFF.